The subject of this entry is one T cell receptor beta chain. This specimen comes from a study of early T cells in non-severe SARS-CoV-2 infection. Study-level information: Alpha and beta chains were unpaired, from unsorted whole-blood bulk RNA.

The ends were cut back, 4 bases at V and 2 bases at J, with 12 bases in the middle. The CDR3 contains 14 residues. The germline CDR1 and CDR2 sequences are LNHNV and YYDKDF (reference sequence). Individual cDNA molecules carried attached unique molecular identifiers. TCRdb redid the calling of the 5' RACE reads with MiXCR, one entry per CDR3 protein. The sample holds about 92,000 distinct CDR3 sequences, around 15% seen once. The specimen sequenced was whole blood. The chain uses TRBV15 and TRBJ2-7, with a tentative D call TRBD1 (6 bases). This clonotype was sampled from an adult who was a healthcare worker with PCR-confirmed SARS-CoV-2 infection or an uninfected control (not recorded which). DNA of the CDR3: TGTGCCACCAGCACCCCCGGACAGACCTACGAGCAGTACTTC. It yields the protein CATSTPGQTYEQYF.